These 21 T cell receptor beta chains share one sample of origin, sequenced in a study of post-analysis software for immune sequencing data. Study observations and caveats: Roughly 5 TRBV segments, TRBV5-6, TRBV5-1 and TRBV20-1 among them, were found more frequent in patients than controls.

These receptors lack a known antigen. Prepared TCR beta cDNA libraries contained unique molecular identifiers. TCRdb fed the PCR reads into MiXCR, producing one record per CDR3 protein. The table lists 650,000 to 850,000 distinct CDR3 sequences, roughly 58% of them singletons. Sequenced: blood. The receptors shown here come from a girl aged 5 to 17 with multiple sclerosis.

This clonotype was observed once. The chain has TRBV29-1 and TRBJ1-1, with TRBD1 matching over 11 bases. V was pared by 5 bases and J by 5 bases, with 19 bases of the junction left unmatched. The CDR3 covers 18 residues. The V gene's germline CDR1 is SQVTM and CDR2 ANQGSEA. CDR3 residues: CSVHRLPPDRGLWTEAFF. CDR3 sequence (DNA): TGCAGCGTTCATCGTTTGCCTCCGGACAGGGGGCTATGGACTGAAGCTTTCTTT. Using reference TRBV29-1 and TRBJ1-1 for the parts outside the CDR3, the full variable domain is SAVISQKPSRDICQRGTSLTIQCQVDSQVTMMFWYRQQPGQSLTLIATANQGSEATYESGFVIDKFPISRPNLTFSTLTVSNMSPEDSSIYLCSVHRLPPDRGLWTEAFFGQGTRLTVV.

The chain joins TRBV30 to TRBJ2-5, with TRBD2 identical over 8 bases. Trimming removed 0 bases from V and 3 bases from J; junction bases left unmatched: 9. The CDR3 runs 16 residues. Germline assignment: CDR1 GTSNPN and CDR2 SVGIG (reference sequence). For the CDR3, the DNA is TGTGCCTGGAGTGTTCAACTCAGCGGGAGTAAAGAGACCCAGTACTTC. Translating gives CAWSVQLSGSKETQYF.

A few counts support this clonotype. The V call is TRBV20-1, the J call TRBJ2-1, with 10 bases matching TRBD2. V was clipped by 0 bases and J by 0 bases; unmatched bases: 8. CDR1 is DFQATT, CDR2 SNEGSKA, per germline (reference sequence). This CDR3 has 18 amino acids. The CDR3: CSARDRASGRSSYNEQFF. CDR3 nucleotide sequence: TGCAGTGCTAGAGATCGCGCTAGCGGGAGATCCTCCTACAATGAGCAGTTCTTC.

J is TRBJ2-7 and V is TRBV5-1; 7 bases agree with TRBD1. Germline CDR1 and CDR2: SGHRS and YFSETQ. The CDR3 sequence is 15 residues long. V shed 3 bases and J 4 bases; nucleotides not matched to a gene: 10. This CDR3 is CASSSQDRTSYEQYF. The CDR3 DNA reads TGCGCCAGCAGCTCCCAGGACAGGACTTCATACGAGCAGTACTTC.

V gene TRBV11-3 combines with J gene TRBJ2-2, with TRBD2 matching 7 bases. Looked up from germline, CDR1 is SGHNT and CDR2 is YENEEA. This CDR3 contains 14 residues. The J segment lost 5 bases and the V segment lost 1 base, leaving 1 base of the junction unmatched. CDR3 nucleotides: TGTGCCAGCAGCTTAGCAGCGGGGACCGGGGAGCTGTTTTTT. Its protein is CASSLAAGTGELFF.

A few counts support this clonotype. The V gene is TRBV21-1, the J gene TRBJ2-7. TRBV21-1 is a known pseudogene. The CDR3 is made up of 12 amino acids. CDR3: CANLAELYEQYF. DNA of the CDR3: TGTGCCAATTTGGCGGAACTGTACGAGCAGTACTTC.

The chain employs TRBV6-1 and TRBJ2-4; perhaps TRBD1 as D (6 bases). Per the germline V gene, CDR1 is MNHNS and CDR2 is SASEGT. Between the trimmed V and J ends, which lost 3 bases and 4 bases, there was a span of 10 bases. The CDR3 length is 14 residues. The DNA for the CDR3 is TGTGCCAGCAGTGATACAGGGAGAAAAAACATTCAGTACTTC. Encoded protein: CASSDTGRKNIQYF.

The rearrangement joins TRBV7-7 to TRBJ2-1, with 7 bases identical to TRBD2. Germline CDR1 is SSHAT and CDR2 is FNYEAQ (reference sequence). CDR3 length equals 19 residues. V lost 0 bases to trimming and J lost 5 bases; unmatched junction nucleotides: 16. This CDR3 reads CASSLAGWASGETNNEQFF. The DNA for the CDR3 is TGTGCCAGCAGCTTAGCGGGGTGGGCTAGCGGAGAGACGAACAATGAGCAGTTCTTC.

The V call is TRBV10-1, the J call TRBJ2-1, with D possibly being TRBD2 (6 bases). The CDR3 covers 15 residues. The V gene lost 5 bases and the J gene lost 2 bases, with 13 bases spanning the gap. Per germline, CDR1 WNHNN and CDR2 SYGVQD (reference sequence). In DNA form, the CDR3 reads TGCGCCAGCAGTAACGACGGGAGAGCCTACAATGAGCAGTTCTTC. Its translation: CASSNDGRAYNEQFF.

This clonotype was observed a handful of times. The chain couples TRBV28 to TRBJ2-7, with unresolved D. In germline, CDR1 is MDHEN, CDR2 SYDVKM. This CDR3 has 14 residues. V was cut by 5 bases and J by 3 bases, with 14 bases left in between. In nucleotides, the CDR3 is TGTGCCAGCAGTCCCCCTAGGCTCCGCTACGAGCAGTACTTC. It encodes CASSPPRLRYEQYF. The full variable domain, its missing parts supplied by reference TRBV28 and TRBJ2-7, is DVKVTQSSRYLVKRTGEKVFLECVQDMDHENMFWYRQDPGLGLRLIYFSYDVKMKEKGDIPEGYSVSREKKERFSLILESASTNQTSMYLCASSPPRLRYEQYFGPGTRLTVT.

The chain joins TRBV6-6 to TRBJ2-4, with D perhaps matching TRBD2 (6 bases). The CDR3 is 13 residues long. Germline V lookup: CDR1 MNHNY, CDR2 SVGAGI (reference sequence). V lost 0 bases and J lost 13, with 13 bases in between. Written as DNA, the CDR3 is TGTGCCAGCAGTTACTCGAGGGACTTCAAGCAGTACTTC. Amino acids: CASSYSRDFKQYF.

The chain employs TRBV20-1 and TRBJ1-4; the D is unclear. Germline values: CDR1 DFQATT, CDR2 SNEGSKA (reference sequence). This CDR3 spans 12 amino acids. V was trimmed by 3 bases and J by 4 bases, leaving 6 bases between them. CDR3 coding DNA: TGCAGTGCTAGTACGGGTAATGAAAAACTGTTTTTT. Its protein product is CSASTGNEKLFF.

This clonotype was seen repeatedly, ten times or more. The CDR3 sequence: CSARDGRPGETQYF. The CDR3, as DNA: TGCAGTGCTAGAGATGGGCGGCCTGGAGAGACCCAGTACTTC. This rearrangement joins TRBV20-1 to TRBJ2-5, with unresolved D. The CDR3 totals 14 residues. V was shortened by 0 bases and J by 4 bases, with 12 bases between the two germline ends. Germline-derived CDR1 and CDR2 are DFQATT and SNEGSKA (reference sequence).

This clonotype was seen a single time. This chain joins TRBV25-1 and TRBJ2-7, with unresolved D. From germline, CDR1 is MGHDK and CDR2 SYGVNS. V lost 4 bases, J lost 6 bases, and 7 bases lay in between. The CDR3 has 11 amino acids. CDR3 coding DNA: TGTGCCAGCAGTGCCACAGTCGAGCAGTACTTC. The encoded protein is CASSATVEQYF.

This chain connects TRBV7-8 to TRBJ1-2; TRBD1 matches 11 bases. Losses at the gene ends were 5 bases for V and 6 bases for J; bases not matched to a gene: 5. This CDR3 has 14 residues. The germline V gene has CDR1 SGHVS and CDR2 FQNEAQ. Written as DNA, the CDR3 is TGTGCCAGCAGCATCGGACAGGGGGCTGATGGCTACACCTTC. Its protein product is CASSIGQGADGYTF.

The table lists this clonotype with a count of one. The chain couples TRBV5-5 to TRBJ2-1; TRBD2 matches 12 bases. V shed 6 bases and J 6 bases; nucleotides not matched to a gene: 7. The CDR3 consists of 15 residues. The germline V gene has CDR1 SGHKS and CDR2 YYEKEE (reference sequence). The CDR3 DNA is TGTGCCAGCACCCTACTAGCGGGAGGCGGCAATGAGCAGTTCTTC. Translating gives CASTLLAGGGNEQFF. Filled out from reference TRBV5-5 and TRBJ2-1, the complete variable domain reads DAGVTQSPTHLIKTRGQQVTLRCSPISGHKSVSWYQQVLGQGPQFIFQYYEKEERGRGNFPDRFSARQFPNYSSELNVNALLLGDSALYLCASTLLAGGGNEQFFGPGTRLTVL.

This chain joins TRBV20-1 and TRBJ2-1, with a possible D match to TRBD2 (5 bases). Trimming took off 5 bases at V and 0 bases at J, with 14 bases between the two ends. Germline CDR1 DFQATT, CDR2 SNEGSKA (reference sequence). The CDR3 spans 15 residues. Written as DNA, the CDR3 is TGCAGTGCTCCGAGGGCCTTGAGCTCCTACAATGAGCAGTTCTTC. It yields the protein CSAPRALSSYNEQFF.

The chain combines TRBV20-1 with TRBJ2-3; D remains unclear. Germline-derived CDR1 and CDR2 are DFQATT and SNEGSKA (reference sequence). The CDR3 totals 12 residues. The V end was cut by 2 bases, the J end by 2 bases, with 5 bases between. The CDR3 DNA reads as TGCAGTGCTAGACCAAACACAGATACGCAGTATTTT. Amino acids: CSARPNTDTQYF.

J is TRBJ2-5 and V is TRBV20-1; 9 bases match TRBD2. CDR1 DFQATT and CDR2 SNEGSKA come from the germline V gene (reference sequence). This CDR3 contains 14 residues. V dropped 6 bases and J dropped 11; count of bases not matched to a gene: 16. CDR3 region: CSASKVAGAKEQYF. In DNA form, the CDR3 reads TGCAGTGCATCGAAGGTAGCGGGAGCAAAGGAGCAGTACTTC.

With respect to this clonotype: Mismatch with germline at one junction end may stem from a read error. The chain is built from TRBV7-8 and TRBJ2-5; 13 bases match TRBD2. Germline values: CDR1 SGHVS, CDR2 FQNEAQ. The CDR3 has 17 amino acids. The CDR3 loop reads CASSLGTSGRDQATQYF. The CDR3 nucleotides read TGTGCCAGCAGCTTAGGAACTAGCGGGAGGGACCAAGCGACCCAGTACTTC.

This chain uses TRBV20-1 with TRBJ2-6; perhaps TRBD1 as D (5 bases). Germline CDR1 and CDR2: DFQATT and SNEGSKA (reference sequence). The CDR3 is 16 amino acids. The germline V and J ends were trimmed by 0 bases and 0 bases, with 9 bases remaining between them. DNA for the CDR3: TGCAGTGCTAGAGATCGACAGAACTCTGGGGCCAACGTCCTGACTTTC. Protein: CSARDRQNSGANVLTF.